A single sample gave rise to the 32 T cell receptor beta chains below, sequenced in a study of T cells in Graves' hyperthyroidism and ophthalmopathy. Researchers took RNA transcripts and amplified the TCR beta CDR3 regions from them. RT-PCR in the first round (using the HTBI primer set) targeted the TCR CDR3. Each CDR3 protein gets one entry after TCRdb re-called the multiplex PCR reads with MiXCR. The sample holds about 290,000 distinct CDR3 sequences, around 15% seen once. The specimen sequenced was blood. These receptors all stem from a woman aged 40 to 49 with Graves' hyperthyroidism.

The chain joins TRBV9 to TRBJ2-3; tentatively, D is TRBD1 or TRBD2 (5 bases each). The CDR3 contains 14 residues. V was clipped by 2 bases and J by 1 base, with 8 bases between them. CDR1 SGDLS and CDR2 YYNGEE come from the germline V gene. The CDR3: CASSVGDRTDTQYF. The CDR3 nucleotides are TGTGCCAGCAGCGTGGGGGACCGCACAGATACGCAGTATTTT.

This clonotype was detected many times. The rearrangement joins TRBV2 to TRBJ2-5; 11 bases agree with TRBD2. Trimming at V came to 6 bases and at J to 9 bases, leaving 9 bases not matched to a gene. CDR3 length equals 14 residues. Germline CDR1 reads SNHLY; CDR2 reads FYNNEI. The CDR3 loop reads CASRPGLAGGAQYF. DNA of the CDR3: TGTGCCAGCAGACCAGGACTAGCGGGTGGAGCCCAGTACTTC. Filled out from reference TRBV2 and TRBJ2-5, the complete variable domain reads EPEVTQTPSHQVTQMGQEVILRCVPISNHLYFYWYRQILGQKVEFLVSFYNNEISEKSEIFDDQFSVERPDGSNFTLKIRSTKLEDSAMYFCASRPGLAGGAQYFGPGTRLLVL.

The chain has TRBV2 and TRBJ1-6; TRBD1 matches 8 bases. This CDR3 region has 15 residues. Losses at the gene ends were 5 bases for V and 4 bases for J; bases not matched to a gene: 4. The germline V gene has CDR1 SNHLY and CDR2 FYNNEI. CDR3 DNA: TGTGCCAGCAGTACAGGGACAGGTTATAATTCACCCCTCCACTTT. Translation: CASSTGTGYNSPLHF.

This clonotype was counted at least ten times. V usage is TRBV7-6 and J usage is TRBJ2-3; D perhaps matches TRBD1 (5 bases). Germline CDR1 reads SGHVS; CDR2 reads FNYEAQ. The CDR3 extends over 16 amino acids. The V gene lost 2 bases and the J gene lost 0 bases, with 12 bases spanning the gap. CDR3 protein: CASSLLGRASTDTQYF. The CDR3 bases are TGTGCCAGCAGCTTACTGGGCAGGGCTAGCACAGATACGCAGTATTTT.

This clonotype was recorded at least ten times. CDR3: CASRPTSGGTDKLFF. The DNA of the CDR3 is TGTGCCAGCAGGCCCACTTCAGGGGGCACTGACAAACTGTTTTTT. V is TRBV6-1 and J is TRBJ1-4; 8 bases match TRBD1. Trimming at V came to 6 bases and at J to 11 bases, leaving 14 bases not matched to a gene. Germline CDR1 reads MNHNS; CDR2 reads SASEGT. The CDR3 length is 15 residues.

This clonotype appeared many times. The chain employs TRBV28 and TRBJ1-4; TRBD1 matches at 7 bases. Trimming took 7 bases from V and 2 from J; bases not matched to a gene: 10. Germline V gene data show CDR1 as MDHEN and CDR2 as SYDVKM. The CDR3 covers 16 residues. The CDR3 region is CASNSLGGRTNEKLFF. As DNA, the CDR3 is TGTGCCAGCAATTCACTAGGGGGCAGGACTAATGAAAAACTGTTTTTT.

This clonotype was counted a few times. The chain combines TRBV20-1 with TRBJ2-5, with a weak D call TRBD2 (7 bases). Germline CDR1 reads DFQATT; CDR2 reads SNEGSKA (reference sequence). V lost 0 bases and J lost 2, with 25 bases in between. The CDR3 contains 19 residues. The CDR3 is CSARDRAGRGRGPQETQYF. The CDR3 DNA reads TGCAGTGCTAGAGATCGAGCAGGGAGGGGTCGGGGGCCACAAGAGACCCAGTACTTC.

This clonotype was observed at least ten times. CDR3 residues: CASSLETALGTQYF. CDR3 sequence (DNA): TGTGCCAGCAGCTTAGAGACGGCTTTAGGGACCCAGTACTTC. This chain uses TRBV7-2 with TRBJ2-5, with D uncertain. Trimming pared 1 base from V and 7 bases from J, leaving 13 bases between. Germline values: CDR1 SGHTA, CDR2 FQGNSA. CDR3 length: 14 residues.

This sequence joins TRBV4-1 and TRBJ1-5; D is uncertain. Trimming shortened V by 1 base and J by 5 bases, and 12 bases separated the two germline ends. Per germline, CDR1 MGHRA and CDR2 YSYEKL. The CDR3 length is 15 residues. CDR3 in amino acids: CASSQGEESYQPQHF. CDR3 coding DNA: TGCGCCAGCAGCCAAGGAGAGGAGTCTTATCAGCCCCAGCATTTT.

In its sample, this clonotype was seen many times. The gene calls are TRBV29-1 and TRBJ2-3; 11 positions agree with TRBD2. Germline CDR1 reads SQVTM; CDR2 reads ANQGSEA. With 5 bases clipped from V and 2 bases from J, the junction kept 6 bases outside the gene matches. This CDR3 has 15 amino acids. CDR3 in DNA: TGCAGCGTTTCCGTAGCGGGAGGGCCCACAGATACGCAGTATTTT. Translation: CSVSVAGGPTDTQYF.

This clonotype appeared a few times. The chain carries TRBV19 and TRBJ2-1; TRBD2 matches 10 bases. Per the germline V gene, CDR1 is LNHDA and CDR2 is SQIVND (reference sequence). CDR3 length: 17 residues. J gave up 4 bases and V 1 base, and 7 bases lay outside the gene matches. The CDR3 DNA is TGTGCCAGTAGTATAGTGGCTAGCGGGAGTTCGTACAATGAGCAGTTCTTC. Translation gives CASSIVASGSSYNEQFF.

This chain links TRBV10-3 with TRBJ2-1; the match to TRBD2 covers 10 bases. Germline loops: CDR1 ENHRY, CDR2 SYGVKD. J lost 9 bases, V lost 9 bases, and 5 bases had no gene match. There are 12 residues in the CDR3. The CDR3 bases are TGTGCCATAAAGCGGGAGGGGGGTGAGCAGTTCTTC. The encoded protein is CAIKREGGEQFF.

Ten or more counts support this clonotype. The chain links TRBV24-1 to TRBJ1-1; 7 bases line up with TRBD1. CDR1 is KGHDR and CDR2 is SFDVKD in the germline V gene. V dropped 9 bases and J dropped 2; count of bases not matched to a gene: 8. The length of the CDR3 is 14 residues. The CDR3 region has the DNA TGTGCCACCCGATCAGGGGGTGGCAACACTGAAGCTTTCTTT. It yields the protein CATRSGGGNTEAFF.

This clonotype was observed many times. The chain has TRBV12-3 or TRBV12-4 and TRBJ2-1; D unclear. This CDR3 is built from 17 residues. Trimming removed 2 bases at V and 4 bases at J, with 18 bases between. As DNA, the CDR3 is TGTGCCAGCAGTTTAATCGGGTCCGTTGGAAAGTACAATGAGCAGTTCTTC. This translates into CASSLIGSVGKYNEQFF.

In this sample, this clonotype turned up a few times. The rearrangement links TRBV18 to TRBJ1-3; no clear D. CDR3 length: 15 amino acids. The V and J ends lost 6 bases and 0 bases respectively, with 12 bases between them. From germline, CDR1 is KGHSH and CDR2 LQKENI. CDR3 sequence reads: CASSPGPSSGNTIYF. The CDR3 DNA follows: TGTGCCAGCTCCCCCGGACCGAGCTCTGGAAACACCATATATTTT.

The sample holds a few counts of this clonotype. The chain combines TRBV3-1 with TRBJ2-7; perhaps TRBD2 as D (5 bases). The CDR3 spans 14 residues. With 1 base removed from V and 2 bases from J, the gap between germline ends came to 9 bases. Germline loops: CDR1 LGHDT, CDR2 YNNKEL (reference sequence). The CDR3 protein is CASSQGAGPYEQYF. Written as DNA, the CDR3 is TGTGCCAGCAGCCAAGGGGCGGGCCCCTACGAGCAGTACTTC.

This clonotype was found many times. This chain uses TRBV20-1 with TRBJ2-1; 11 bases are shared with TRBD2. Losses at the gene ends were 5 bases for V and 0 bases for J; bases not matched to a gene: 6. Germline V gene sequence: CDR1 DFQATT, CDR2 SNEGSKA (reference sequence). This CDR3 is built from 16 residues. CDR3 region: CSAGLAGHSSYNEQFF. The CDR3 DNA is TGCAGTGCTGGACTAGCGGGCCACAGCTCCTACAATGAGCAGTTCTTC.

This clonotype occurred many times. This chain joins TRBV29-1 and TRBJ2-1, with 11 bases identical to TRBD2. CDR1 SQVTM and CDR2 ANQGSEA come from the germline V gene. There are 15 residues in the CDR3. Germline trimming cut 3 bases from V and 7 bases from J; bases unmatched to any gene: 8. The CDR3 sequence: CSVEIGTSGSNEQFF. CDR3 nucleotides: TGCAGCGTTGAGATAGGAACTAGCGGGAGTAATGAGCAGTTCTTC.

This clonotype has ten or more counts. The chain combines TRBV6-6 with TRBJ1-1; D is unresolved. From germline, CDR1 is MNHNY and CDR2 SVGAGI (reference sequence). The CDR3 has 15 amino acids. Deletions cut 0 bases from V and 0 bases from J, with 8 bases between. CDR3 protein: CASSYSGVLNTEAFF. CDR3 nucleotide sequence: TGTGCCAGCAGTTACTCGGGAGTGTTGAACACTGAAGCTTTCTTT.

This clonotype was picked up many times. The chain uses TRBV20-1 and TRBJ2-4; 7 nucleotides align to TRBD2. This CDR3 comprises 18 residues. Losses at the gene ends were 3 bases for V and 1 base for J; bases not matched to a gene: 15. Germline V gene data show CDR1 as DFQATT and CDR2 as SNEGSKA (reference sequence). The CDR3 nucleotides are TGCAGTGCTAGTTCGGGGAGGGCCGTCGAGCTGGCCAAAAACATTCAGTACTTC. This sequence encodes CSASSGRAVELAKNIQYF.

The chain joins TRBV29-1 to TRBJ2-3; D is possibly TRBD2 (6 bases). Trimming pared 7 bases from V and 4 bases from J, leaving 12 bases between. Germline-derived CDR1 and CDR2 are SQVTM and ANQGSEA. CDR3 length equals 12 residues. Here the CDR3 DNA reads TGCAGCGGGAGGACTATCTCAGATACGCAGTATTTT. Translating gives CSGRTISDTQYF.

The rearrangement uses TRBV19 and TRBJ1-2; 10 nucleotides align to TRBD1. J lost 3 bases, V lost 6 bases, and 28 bases had no gene match. CDR1 and CDR2 (germline): LNHDA, SQIVND (reference sequence). The CDR3 covers 22 residues. The CDR3 DNA sequence: TGTGCCAGTAGAAAGAATCCGGGACAGGGGCGTAAAATCTCCTATGGGGACTATGGCTACACCTTC. Protein sequence: CASRKNPGQGRKISYGDYGYTF.

V and J are TRBV28 and TRBJ2-2; D might be TRBD2 (7 bases). CDR3 length: 13 residues. Trimming cost V 9 bases and J 9 bases, with 17 bases left between them. The germline V gene encodes CDR1 MDHEN and CDR2 SYDVKM. CDR3 coding DNA: TGTGCCAGTGGGGGGGGCCCCTACCGGGAGCTGTTTTTT. Translating it yields CASGGGPYRELFF.

At least ten counts were recorded for this clonotype. This chain joins TRBV3-1 and TRBJ2-7; 8 bases align to TRBD1. Germline V CDR1 and CDR2: LGHDT, YNNKEL (reference sequence). This CDR3 has 14 residues. Germline trimming cut 4 bases from V and 3 bases from J; bases unmatched to any gene: 5. The chain's CDR3 is CASSPPGGFYEQYF. CDR3 coding DNA: TGTGCCAGCAGCCCCCCAGGGGGCTTCTACGAGCAGTACTTC.

This clonotype was recorded many times. DNA for the CDR3: TGTGCCAGCAGTTTAACGCTACATCGTCTTCAGTACGAGCAGTACTTC. It is translated as CASSLTLHRLQYEQYF. V gene TRBV27 combines with J gene TRBJ2-7; D is ambiguous. The V and J ends lost 2 bases and 4 bases respectively, with 18 bases between them. The CDR3 has 16 residues. Germline V CDR1 and CDR2: MNHEY, SMNVEV (reference sequence).

This clonotype came up a few times. This chain's CDR3 is CASSYSVSVAGSYEQYF. The CDR3 DNA reads as TGTGCCAGCAGTTACTCGGTTTCGGTAGCGGGATCCTACGAGCAGTACTTC. This chain links TRBV6-5 with TRBJ2-7; 8 positions match TRBD2. Germline V gene sequence: CDR1 MNHEY, CDR2 SVGAGI. This CDR3 region has 17 residues. Trimming took 0 bases from V and 1 from J; bases not matched to a gene: 8.

This clonotype was recorded at least ten times. CDR3 DNA: TGTGCCAGCAGCTACCTGGGTGGAGACACTGAAGCTTTCTTT. Protein: CASSYLGGDTEAFF. The chain carries TRBV7-3 and TRBJ1-1, with no clear D. Germline values: CDR1 SGHTA, CDR2 FQGTGA. V was shortened by 4 bases and J by 3 bases, with 12 bases between the two germline ends. This CDR3 comprises 14 residues.

The table lists this clonotype with a few counts. This chain links TRBV13 with TRBJ2-7; 10 bases map to TRBD1. Looked up from germline, CDR1 is PRHDT and CDR2 is FYEKMQ (reference sequence). CDR3 size: 16 residues. Unmatched junction bases numbered 11, after V lost 4 bases and J lost 5 bases. CDR3 DNA: TGTGCCAGCAGCTCGGGACAGGGGCAGCGGGAAAACGAGCAGTACTTC. This gives the protein CASSSGQGQRENEQYF.

The chain has TRBV4-2 and TRBJ1-3; a possible D gene is TRBD1 (6 bases). The ends were cut back, 0 bases at V and 2 bases at J, with 8 bases in the middle. This CDR3 is built from 15 residues. Germline CDR1 is LGHNA and CDR2 is YNFKEQ. CDR3: CASSQEGGPGNTIYF. CDR3 sequence (DNA): TGTGCCAGCAGCCAAGAAGGGGGACCTGGAAACACCATATATTTT.

Remarks on this clonotype: One end of the junction is discordant with germline, which a read error may explain. The chain has TRBV7-7 and TRBJ2-1, with D possibly being TRBD1 or TRBD2 (7 bases each). This CDR3 is built from 19 residues. The V gene's germline CDR1 is SSHAT and CDR2 FNYEAQ (reference sequence). The CDR3 coding sequence is TGTGCTAGCAGCTTGAGTGGTGGGGGGGGACAGTCGAGATACAATGAGCAGTTCTTC. Encoded protein: CASSLSGGGGQSRYNEQFF.

About this clonotype itself: A much larger clone differs from this one at a single base, so this may be a read error. The V and J genes are TRBV10-3 and TRBJ2-1, with 9 bases matching TRBD1. CDR1 and CDR2 (germline): ENHRY, SYGVKD. The CDR3 length is 12 residues. With 4 bases clipped from V and 8 bases from J, the junction kept 0 bases outside the gene matches. CDR3: CAISGQGDEQFF. The CDR3, as DNA: TGTGCCATCAGTGGACAGGGGGATGAGCAGTTCTTC.

As to this clonotype: At one boundary the junction diverges from the germline segment, which might be a read error. The chain employs TRBV27 and TRBJ2-1; D is unresolved. Germline CDR1 and CDR2: MNHEY and SMNVEV (reference sequence). CDR3 size: 13 residues. For the CDR3, the DNA is TGTGCCGGCAGTTTAACACATCCCAATGAGCAGATCTTC. It is translated as CAGSLTHPNEQIF.